What follows describes a single T cell receptor (beta chain). V dropped 0 bases and J dropped 2 bases, with 7 bases sitting between them. Germline V gene lookup returns CDR1 SGHTA and CDR2 FQGTGA. This CDR3 region has 15 residues. The sample originates from a study of T cells after yellow fever vaccination. TCRdb reprocessed the 5' RACE reads with MiXCR, giving one entry per CDR3 protein. The table shows about 510,000 distinct CDR3 sequences, with around a fifth occurring only once. The chain recombines TRBV7-3 with TRBJ1-4, with D possibly matching TRBD1 (6 bases). The sequence came from a man between 18 and 35 years old who received the YFV17D yellow fever vaccine. The sample in question was PBMCs, obtained 21 days after the first yellow fever vaccination. The CDR3 nucleotides read TGTGCCAGCAGCTTAACGGGGGGCACTAATGAAAAACTGTTTTTT. It translates to CASSLTGGTNEKLFF.